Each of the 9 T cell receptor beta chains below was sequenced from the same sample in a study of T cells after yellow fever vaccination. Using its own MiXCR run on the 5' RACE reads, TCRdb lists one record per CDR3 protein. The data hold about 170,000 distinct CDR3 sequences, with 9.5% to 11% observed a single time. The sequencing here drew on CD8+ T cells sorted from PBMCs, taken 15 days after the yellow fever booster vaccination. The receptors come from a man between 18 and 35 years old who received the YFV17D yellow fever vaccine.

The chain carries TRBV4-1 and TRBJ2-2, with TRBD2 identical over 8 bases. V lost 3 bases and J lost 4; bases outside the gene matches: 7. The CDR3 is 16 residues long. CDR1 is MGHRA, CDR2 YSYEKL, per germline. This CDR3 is CASSHSRAGGTGELFF. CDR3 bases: TGCGCCAGCAGCCATTCTCGTGCGGGAGGCACCGGGGAGCTGTTTTTT.

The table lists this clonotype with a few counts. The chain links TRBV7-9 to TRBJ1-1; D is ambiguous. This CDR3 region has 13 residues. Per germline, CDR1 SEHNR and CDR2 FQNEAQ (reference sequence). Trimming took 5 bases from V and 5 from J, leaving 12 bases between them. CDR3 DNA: TGTGCCAGCAGCCCGGGAGAATCAACTGAAGCTTTCTTT. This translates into CASSPGESTEAFF.

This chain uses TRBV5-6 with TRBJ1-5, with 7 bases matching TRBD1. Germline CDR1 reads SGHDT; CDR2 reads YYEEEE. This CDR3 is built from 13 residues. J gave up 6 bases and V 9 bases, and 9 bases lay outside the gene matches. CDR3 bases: TGTGCCACCTCGTCAGGGGGGCTTCAGCCCCAGCATTTT. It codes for CATSSGGLQPQHF.

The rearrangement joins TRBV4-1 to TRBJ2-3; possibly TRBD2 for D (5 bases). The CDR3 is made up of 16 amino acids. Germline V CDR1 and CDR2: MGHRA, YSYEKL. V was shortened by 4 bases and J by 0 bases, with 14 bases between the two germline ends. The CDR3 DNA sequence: TGCGCCAGCAGCCCCCGCGGACGGACTAGCACAGATACGCAGTATTTT. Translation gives CASSPRGRTSTDTQYF.

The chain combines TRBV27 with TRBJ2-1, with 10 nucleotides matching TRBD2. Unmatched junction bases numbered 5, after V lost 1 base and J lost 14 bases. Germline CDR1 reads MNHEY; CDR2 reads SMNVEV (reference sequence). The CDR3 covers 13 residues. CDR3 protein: CASSLFSGGPEFF. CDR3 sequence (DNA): TGTGCCAGCAGTTTATTTAGCGGGGGGCCGGAGTTCTTC.

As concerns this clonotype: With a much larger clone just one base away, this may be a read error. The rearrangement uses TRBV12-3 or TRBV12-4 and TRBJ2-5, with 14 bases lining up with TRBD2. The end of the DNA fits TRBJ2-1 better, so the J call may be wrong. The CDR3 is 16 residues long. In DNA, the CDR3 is TGTGCCAGCAGTGCCCCCGGGACTAGCGGGGGAGAGACCCAGTTCTTC. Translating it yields CASSAPGTSGGETQFF.

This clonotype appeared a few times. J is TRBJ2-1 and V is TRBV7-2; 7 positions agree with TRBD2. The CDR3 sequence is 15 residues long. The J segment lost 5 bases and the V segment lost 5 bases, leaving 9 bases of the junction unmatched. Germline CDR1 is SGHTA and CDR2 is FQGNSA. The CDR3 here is CASSPRGVDNNEQFF. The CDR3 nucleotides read TGTGCCAGCAGCCCCCGGGGGGTAGATAACAATGAGCAGTTCTTC.

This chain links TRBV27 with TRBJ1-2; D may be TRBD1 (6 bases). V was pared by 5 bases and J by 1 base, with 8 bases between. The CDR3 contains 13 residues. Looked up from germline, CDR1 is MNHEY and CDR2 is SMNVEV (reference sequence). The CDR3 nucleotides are TGTGCCAGCAGTCACAGGGATAACTATGGCTACACCTTC. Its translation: CASSHRDNYGYTF.

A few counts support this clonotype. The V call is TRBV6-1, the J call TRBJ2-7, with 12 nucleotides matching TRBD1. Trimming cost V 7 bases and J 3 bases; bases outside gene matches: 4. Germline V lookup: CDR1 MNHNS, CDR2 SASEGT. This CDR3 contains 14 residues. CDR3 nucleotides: TGTGCCAGCATTGGGACAGGGGGCAACTACGAGCAGTACGTC. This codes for CASIGTGGNYEQYV.